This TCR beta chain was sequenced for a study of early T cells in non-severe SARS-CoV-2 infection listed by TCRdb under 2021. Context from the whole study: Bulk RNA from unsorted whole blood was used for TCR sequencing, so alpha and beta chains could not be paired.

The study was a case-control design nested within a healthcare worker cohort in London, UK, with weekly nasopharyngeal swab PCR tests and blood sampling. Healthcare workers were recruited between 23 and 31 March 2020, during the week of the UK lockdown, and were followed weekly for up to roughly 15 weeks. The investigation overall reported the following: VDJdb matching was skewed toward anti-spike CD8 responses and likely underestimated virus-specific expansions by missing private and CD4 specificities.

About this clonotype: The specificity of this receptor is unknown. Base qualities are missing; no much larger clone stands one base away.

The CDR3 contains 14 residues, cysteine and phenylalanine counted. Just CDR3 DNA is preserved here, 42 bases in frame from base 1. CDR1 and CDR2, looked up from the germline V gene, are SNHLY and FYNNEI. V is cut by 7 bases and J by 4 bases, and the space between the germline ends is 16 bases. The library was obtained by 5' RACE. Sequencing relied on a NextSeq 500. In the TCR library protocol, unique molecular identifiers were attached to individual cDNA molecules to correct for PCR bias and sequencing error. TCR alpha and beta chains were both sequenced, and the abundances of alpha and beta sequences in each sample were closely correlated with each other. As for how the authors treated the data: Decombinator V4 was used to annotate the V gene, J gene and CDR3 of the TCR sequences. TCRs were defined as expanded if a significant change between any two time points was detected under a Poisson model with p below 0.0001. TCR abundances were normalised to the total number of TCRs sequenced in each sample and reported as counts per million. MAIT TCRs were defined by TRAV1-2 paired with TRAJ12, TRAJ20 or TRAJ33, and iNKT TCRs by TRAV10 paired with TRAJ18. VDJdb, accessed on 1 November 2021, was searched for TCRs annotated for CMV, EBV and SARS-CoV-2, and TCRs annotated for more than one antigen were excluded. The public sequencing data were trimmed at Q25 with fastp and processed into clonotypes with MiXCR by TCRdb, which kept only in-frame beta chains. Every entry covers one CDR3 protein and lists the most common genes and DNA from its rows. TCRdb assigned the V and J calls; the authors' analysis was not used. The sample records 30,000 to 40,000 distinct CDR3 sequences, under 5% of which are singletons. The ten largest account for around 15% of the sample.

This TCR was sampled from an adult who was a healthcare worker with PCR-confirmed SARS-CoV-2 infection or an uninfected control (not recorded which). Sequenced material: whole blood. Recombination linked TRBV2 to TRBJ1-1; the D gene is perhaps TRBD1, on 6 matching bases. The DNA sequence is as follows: TGTGCCAGCACCCCGGAGGGGGAGGTCACTGAAGCTTTCTTT. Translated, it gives CASTPEGEVTEAFF.